Here is one T cell receptor beta chain with its context. This CDR3 is also generated by other DNA sequences in the sample. This CDR3 is built from 13 residues. Trimming took 5 bases from V and 10 from J; bases not matched to a gene: 3. CDR1 MDHEN and CDR2 SYDVKM come from the germline V gene. This specimen comes from a study of cytomegalovirus exposure and HLA in healthy donors. The PCR was carried out with 60 Vbeta primers and 13 Jbeta primers. The assay was immunoSEQ multiplex PCR, and TCRdb's table has in-frame clones only and misses some. The sample records approximately 150,000 clones, around 79% being singletons.

Sequenced: PBMCs. This rearrangement joins TRBV28 to TRBJ1-6; 9 bases match TRBD1. This TCR was sampled from a male donor in good health and CMV-seropositive. CDR3 loop: CASSRDRESPLHF. The CDR3 DNA is TGTGCCAGCAGTCGGGACAGGGAATCACCCCTCCACTTT.